A single sample gave rise to the 23 T cell receptor beta chains below, sequenced in a study of T-cell memory formation after mild COVID-19. Each CDR3 protein gets one entry after TCRdb re-called the 5' RACE reads with MiXCR. The sample lists around 200,000 distinct CDR3 sequences, approximately 17% occurring once. Sequenced sample: PBMCs or a T cell subset sorted from them (not recorded which). The receptors shown here come from a man between 18 and 29 years old who had mild COVID-19 (a few samples of this study predate the infection). Cell type and time point are not known.

This clonotype was seen more than once but under ten times. The chain uses TRBV6-1 and TRBJ2-7; D is undetermined. The CDR3 consists of 14 residues. The V end lost 2 bases, the J end lost 4 bases, and 12 bases lay between the germline ends. Per germline, CDR1 MNHNS and CDR2 SASEGT. This CDR3 is CASSERPESYEQYV. Here the CDR3 DNA reads TGTGCCAGCAGTGAACGTCCAGAGTCTTACGAGCAGTACGTC.

This clonotype was recorded a few times. The rearrangement joins TRBV12-3 or TRBV12-4 to TRBJ2-5; D gene uncertain. The CDR3 has 13 residues. Between the trimmed V and J ends, which lost 8 bases and 4 bases, there was a span of 14 bases. CDR3 in DNA: TGTGCCAGCGGACCTCTTGCATCAGAGACCCAGTACTTC. As protein: CASGPLASETQYF.

The chain is built from TRBV19 and TRBJ2-3; D remains unclear. Germline V gene data show CDR1 as LNHDA and CDR2 as SQIVND (reference sequence). CDR3 length equals 12 residues. V was shortened by 6 bases and J by 10 bases, with 14 bases between the two germline ends. CDR3 DNA: TGTGCCAGTAGCCGTGCCGGTAGTGCGCAGTATTTT. This translates into CASSRAGSAQYF.

This clonotype has more than one count but fewer than ten. The V call is TRBV7-2, the J call TRBJ1-6; weak D call: TRBD1 (5 bases). The CDR3 contains 14 residues. Between the trimmed V and J ends, which lost 4 bases and 7 bases, there was a span of 11 bases. CDR1 is SGHTA, CDR2 FQGNSA, per germline. CDR3 residues: CASSYGDRNSPLHF. CDR3 nucleotide sequence: TGTGCCAGCAGCTACGGGGACCGGAATTCACCCCTCCACTTT.

Worth noting for this clonotype: At one of its ends the junction is not consistent with the germline gene, which may arise from a read error. CDR3 amino acids: CATSLGNEQFF. CDR3 DNA sequence: TGTGCCACCAGTCTGGGCAATGAGCAGTTCTTC. The chain links TRBV2 to TRBJ2-1, with D uncertain. In germline, CDR1 is SNHLY, CDR2 FYNNEI. The CDR3 runs to 11 residues.

This clonotype occurred a few times. V usage is TRBV6-6 and J usage is TRBJ2-7, with D possibly TRBD1 on 5 matching bases. The CDR3 is 13 residues long. The V gene's germline CDR1 is MNHNY and CDR2 SVGAGI (reference sequence). V was shortened by 0 bases and J by 6 bases, with 9 bases between the two germline ends. CDR3 sequence: CASSYSGVGEQYF. The CDR3 DNA follows: TGTGCCAGCAGTTACTCAGGGGTTGGCGAGCAGTACTTC.

The rearrangement links TRBV5-5 to TRBJ2-6; D is ambiguous. Germline loops: CDR1 SGHKS, CDR2 YYEKEE (reference sequence). Trimming pared 0 bases from V and 4 bases from J, leaving 11 bases between. This CDR3 contains 16 residues. CDR3 sequence reads: CASSLAASRGANVLTF. The CDR3 DNA is TGTGCCAGCAGCTTGGCAGCGTCTAGGGGGGCCAACGTCCTGACTTTC.

There are many counts of this clonotype. This sequence joins TRBV7-2 and TRBJ2-5, with 8 positions matching TRBD2. Germline values: CDR1 SGHTA, CDR2 FQGNSA. The CDR3 runs 15 residues. V lost 3 bases and J lost 5; bases outside the gene matches: 8. CDR3 coding DNA: TGTGCCAGCAGCTTCAACGGGGGGGCCGAGGAGACCCAGTACTTC. Amino acid sequence: CASSFNGGAEETQYF.

A few counts support this clonotype. The rearrangement links TRBV20-1 to TRBJ2-3; the match to TRBD2 covers 9 bases. Germline V lookup: CDR1 DFQATT, CDR2 SNEGSKA (reference sequence). Trimming took 6 bases from V and 2 from J; bases not matched to a gene: 9. The CDR3 covers 15 residues. The CDR3 nucleotides are TGCAGTGCCGGAGAGCGGGGGGCAGCCACAGATACGCAGTATTTT. As protein: CSAGERGAATDTQYF.

This clonotype has just a few counts. The J gene is TRBJ2-7, the V gene TRBV27; a possible D gene is TRBD1 (5 bases). V was clipped by 7 bases and J by 4 bases, with 8 bases between them. CDR3 length equals 11 residues. Germline V gene lookup returns CDR1 MNHEY and CDR2 SMNVEV (reference sequence). The CDR3 spells CASMGLYEQYV. The DNA for the CDR3 is TGTGCCAGCATGGGGCTTTACGAGCAGTACGTC.

This clonotype occurred once. The chain uses TRBV5-1 and TRBJ2-1; no firm D call. The CDR3 covers 15 residues. With 0 bases removed from V and 7 bases from J, the gap between germline ends came to 14 bases. Germline values: CDR1 SGHRS, CDR2 YFSETQ. The CDR3 coding sequence is TGCGCCAGCAGCTTGGTCGGATCTCTGTCGAATGAGCAGTTCTTC. It translates to CASSLVGSLSNEQFF.

This clonotype was seen only once. This chain connects TRBV12-3 or TRBV12-4 to TRBJ1-6; tentative D call: TRBD1 (6 bases). V was pared by 5 bases and J by 4 bases, with 12 bases between. The CDR3 sequence is 15 residues long. Here the CDR3 DNA reads TGTGCCAGCAGTCGGGGGCAGGGGTATAATTCACCCCTCCACTTT. Translated: CASSRGQGYNSPLHF.

V gene TRBV6-2 or TRBV6-3 combines with J gene TRBJ2-7, with D unresolved. The CDR3 consists of 13 residues. The V end lost 6 bases, the J end lost 2 bases, and 11 bases lay between the germline ends. Germline lookup yields CDR1 MNHEY and CDR2 SVGEGT. CDR3 sequence reads: CASRPRVTYEQYV. As DNA, the CDR3 is TGTGCCAGCAGGCCCCGGGTAACCTACGAGCAGTACGTC.

This clonotype was seen a few times. V gene TRBV4-3 combines with J gene TRBJ2-3; D gene uncertain. Germline V lookup: CDR1 LGHNA, CDR2 YSLEER. CDR3 length: 15 residues. V lost 0 bases to trimming and J lost 12 bases, with 19 bases between them. The CDR3 loop is CASSQDYRGDSTQYF. The CDR3 DNA sequence: TGCGCCAGCAGCCAAGATTACCGTGGCGACTCGACACAGTATTTT.

The rearrangement links TRBV24-1 to TRBJ2-3; unclear D gene. V was cut by 4 bases and J by 2 bases, with 9 bases left in between. CDR3 length: 14 amino acids. Germline CDR1 reads KGHDR; CDR2 reads SFDVKD. As DNA, the CDR3 is TGTGCCACCAGTGACCCCCGAGCCACAGATACGCAGTATTTT. This gives the protein CATSDPRATDTQYF.

This clonotype was found a few times. The chain is built from TRBV7-2 and TRBJ1-2; 7 nucleotides agree with TRBD1. The germline V gene encodes CDR1 SGHTA and CDR2 FQGNSA. This CDR3 comprises 13 residues. V shed 5 bases, J shed 5 bases, and the junction held 5 bases outside the gene matches. CDR3 DNA: TGTGCCAGCAGCAACGGACAGGCATATGGCTACACCTTC. Its translation: CASSNGQAYGYTF.

This clonotype was seen a handful of times. The chain links TRBV6-6 to TRBJ1-5, with TRBD1 matching over 9 bases. Germline V gene data show CDR1 as MNHNY and CDR2 as SVGAGI (reference sequence). The CDR3 sequence is 13 residues long. After removal of 10 bases from V and 7 bases from J, the junction contained 8 bases not matched to a gene. DNA of the CDR3: TGTGCCACCGAGGACAGGGGACAACAGCCCCAGCATTTT. It specifies CATEDRGQQPQHF.

CDR3 bases: TGCAGTGCTCAACGGGGGCCTAGCACAGATACGCAGTATTTT. Its protein product is CSAQRGPSTDTQYF. The chain couples TRBV20-1 to TRBJ2-3; the D gene could be TRBD1 or TRBD2 (6 bases each). Germline V gene sequence: CDR1 DFQATT, CDR2 SNEGSKA (reference sequence). The CDR3 sequence is 14 residues long. Trimming left V 5 bases short and J 0 bases short, with 12 bases between.

The chain joins TRBV28 to TRBJ1-5; D call uncertain. The length of the CDR3 is 16 residues. Trimming cost V 7 bases and J 5 bases, with 21 bases left between them. Germline V CDR1 and CDR2: MDHEN, SYDVKM. The CDR3 region is CASNKEGGKWHQPQHF. In DNA, the CDR3 is TGTGCCAGCAATAAGGAGGGTGGGAAGTGGCATCAGCCCCAGCATTTT.

This clonotype was detected ten times or more. The CDR3 DNA is TGTGCCAGCAGCCCAAGAGGGGTGAACACTGAAGCTTTCTTT. Its translation is CASSPRGVNTEAFF. The chain links TRBV14 to TRBJ1-1; weak D call: TRBD1 (5 bases). In germline, CDR1 is SGHDN, CDR2 FVKESK. The V and J ends lost 4 bases and 0 bases respectively, with 9 bases between them. The CDR3 runs to 14 residues.

This chain links TRBV10-3 with TRBJ2-7; 7 bases fit TRBD1. This CDR3 comprises 13 residues. Per the germline V gene, CDR1 is ENHRY and CDR2 is SYGVKD. With 3 bases clipped from V and 3 bases from J, the junction kept 2 bases outside the gene matches. CDR3 residues: CAISDSGGYEQYF. For the CDR3, the DNA is TGTGCCATCAGTGACTCAGGGGGCTACGAGCAGTACTTC.

This clonotype was counted a few times. The chain uses TRBV15 and TRBJ1-4, with a possible D match to TRBD1 (5 bases). The CDR3 loop spans 16 amino acids. The germline V gene has CDR1 LNHNV and CDR2 YYDKDF (reference sequence). V was cut by 3 bases and J by 8 bases, with 19 bases left in between. The CDR3 DNA follows: TGTGCCACCAGCAGCCCCTGGGGGGGAAGTGGCGAAAAACTGTTTTTT. Its protein product is CATSSPWGGSGEKLFF.

This clonotype has a count of ten or more. The V and J genes are TRBV20-1 and TRBJ2-3; D is unresolved. The germline gives CDR1 DFQATT, CDR2 SNEGSKA (reference sequence). Trimming took 7 bases from V and 2 from J, leaving 13 bases between them. The CDR3 sequence is 13 residues long. The CDR3 DNA reads TGCAGTGGATTCGGGCGATTCACAGATACGCAGTATTTT. Protein: CSGFGRFTDTQYF.